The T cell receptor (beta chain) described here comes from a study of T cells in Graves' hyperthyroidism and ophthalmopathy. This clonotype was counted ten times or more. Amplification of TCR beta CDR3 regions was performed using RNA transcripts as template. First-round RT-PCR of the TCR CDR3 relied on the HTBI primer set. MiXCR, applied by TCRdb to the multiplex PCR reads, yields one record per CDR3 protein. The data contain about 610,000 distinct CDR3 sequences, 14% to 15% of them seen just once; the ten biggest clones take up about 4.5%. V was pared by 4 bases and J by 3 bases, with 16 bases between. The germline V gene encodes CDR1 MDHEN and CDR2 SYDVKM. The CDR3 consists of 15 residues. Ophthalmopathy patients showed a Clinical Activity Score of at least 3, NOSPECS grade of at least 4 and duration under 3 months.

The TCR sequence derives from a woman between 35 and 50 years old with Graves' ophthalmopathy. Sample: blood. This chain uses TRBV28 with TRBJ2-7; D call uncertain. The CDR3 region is CASSSGPGFIYEQYF. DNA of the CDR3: TGTGCCAGCAGTTCTGGACCCGGCTTCATCTACGAGCAGTACTTC.